These 7 T cell receptor beta chains came from one sample sequenced in a study of identical twins. MiXCR, applied by TCRdb to the 5' RACE reads, yields one record per CDR3 protein. In the table there are 640,000 or so distinct CDR3 sequences, approximately 6% of which are singletons. Sequenced material: naive T cells sorted from blood. The receptor set was obtained from a man younger than 35 in good health.

This clonotype was detected only a few times. V usage is TRBV18 and J usage is TRBJ1-5, with D unresolved. With 2 bases removed from V and 3 bases from J, the gap between germline ends came to 5 bases. Germline loops: CDR1 KGHSH, CDR2 LQKENI. This CDR3 comprises 13 residues. The CDR3 DNA follows: TGTGCCAGCTCACCAGGTGACAATCAGCCCCAGCATTTT. Protein: CASSPGDNQPQHF.

The V gene is TRBV12-3 or TRBV12-4, the J gene TRBJ2-5; a possible D gene is TRBD1 (6 bases). There are 15 residues in the CDR3. The ends were cut back, 4 bases at V and 1 base at J, with 13 bases in the middle. The CDR3 DNA follows: TGTGCCAGCAGTTGGCCCGACAGGTCCCAAGAGACCCAGTACTTC. This gives the protein CASSWPDRSQETQYF.

This clonotype was observed at least ten times. The rearrangement joins TRBV5-1 to TRBJ2-3; D gene uncertain. Per the germline V gene, CDR1 is SGHRS and CDR2 is YFSETQ. The CDR3 contains 15 residues. Trimming took 4 bases from V and 4 from J, leaving 16 bases between them. The CDR3 DNA sequence: TGCGCCAGCAGCGCGTCGGCACCCATGGCAGATACGCAGTATTTT. Translating gives CASSASAPMADTQYF. The variable domain in full, completed from reference TRBV5-1 and TRBJ2-3, reads KAGVTQTPRYLIKTRGQQVTLSCSPISGHRSVSWYQQTPGQGLQFLFEYFSETQRNKGNFPGRFSGRQFSNSRSEMNVSTLELGDSALYLCASSASAPMADTQYFGPGTRLTVL.

The chain joins TRBV5-5 to TRBJ2-3; no firm D call. CDR1 SGHKS and CDR2 YYEKEE come from the germline V gene (reference sequence). This CDR3 spans 14 amino acids. V gave up 1 base and J gave up 2 bases, with 8 bases separating them. In nucleotides, the CDR3 is TGTGCCAGCAGCTTGTCCGATTACACAGATACGCAGTATTTT. It specifies CASSLSDYTDTQYF.

This clonotype was detected only a few times. The chain links TRBV18 to TRBJ2-2, with D possibly matching TRBD2 (6 bases). Looked up from germline, CDR1 is KGHSH and CDR2 is LQKENI. V was cut by 6 bases and J by 0 bases, with 11 bases left in between. CDR3 size: 15 residues. CDR3 sequence: CASSWGDPNTGELFF. CDR3 DNA: TGTGCCAGCTCTTGGGGGGACCCGAACACCGGGGAGCTGTTTTTT. The whole variable domain, filled in from reference TRBV18 and TRBJ2-2, reads NAGVMQNPRHLVRRRGQEARLRCSPMKGHSHVYWYRQLPEEGLKFMVYLQKENIIDESGMPKERFSAEFPKEGPSILRIQQVVRGDSAAYFCASSWGDPNTGELFFGEGSRLTVL.

The chain joins TRBV27 to TRBJ2-7; D may be TRBD1 (6 bases). The CDR3 has 13 residues. V gave up 5 bases and J gave up 2 bases, with 10 bases separating them. The V gene's germline CDR1 is MNHEY and CDR2 SMNVEV (reference sequence). The CDR3 sequence is CASSGTIPYEQYF. DNA of the CDR3: TGTGCCAGCAGTGGGACAATTCCCTACGAGCAGTACTTC.

This clonotype was counted at least ten times. The chain has TRBV28 and TRBJ2-5; the D gene could be TRBD1 or TRBD2 (6 bases each). The ends were cut back, 5 bases at V and 5 bases at J, with 15 bases in the middle. This CDR3 is 14 amino acids long. Germline CDR1 and CDR2: MDHEN and SYDVKM. The CDR3 DNA reads TGTGCCAGCAGTCCCCCGGGGGCGCTTGAGACCCAGTACTTC. It is translated as CASSPPGALETQYF.